This TCR beta chain was observed in a study of blood T cell repertoires in COVID-19. Study summary: Collection of acute and convalescent COVID-19 samples took place in the United States, Italy and Spain. In each case, the material was cDNA or gDNA derived from T cells, B-cell-depleted T cells, or PBMCs.

In the original analysis: Amplification with reference gene primers provided the estimates of nucleated cell counts. Assay used: immunoSEQ multiplex PCR; TCRdb lists only in-frame clones, some missing. For V, J and clone size, that table is used; D and trimming come from the DNA. The profile shows around 500,000 clones, 75% to 90% of them singletons. The CDR3 is 16 residues long. The V gene lost 3 bases and the J gene lost 4 bases, with 18 bases spanning the gap. Germline CDR1 DFQATT, CDR2 SNEGSKA (reference sequence). The table lists this clone with a few counts. Sequencing was performed on peripheral blood. The V gene is TRBV20-1, the J gene TRBJ2-2, with D possibly being TRBD2 (6 bases). This TCR was sampled from a human donor in a cohort sampled during active COVID-19. DNA for the CDR3: TGCAGTGCTAGTAAAGGGACTCTCTATTCCACCGGGGAGCTGTTTTTT. This gives the protein CSASKGTLYSTGELFF.